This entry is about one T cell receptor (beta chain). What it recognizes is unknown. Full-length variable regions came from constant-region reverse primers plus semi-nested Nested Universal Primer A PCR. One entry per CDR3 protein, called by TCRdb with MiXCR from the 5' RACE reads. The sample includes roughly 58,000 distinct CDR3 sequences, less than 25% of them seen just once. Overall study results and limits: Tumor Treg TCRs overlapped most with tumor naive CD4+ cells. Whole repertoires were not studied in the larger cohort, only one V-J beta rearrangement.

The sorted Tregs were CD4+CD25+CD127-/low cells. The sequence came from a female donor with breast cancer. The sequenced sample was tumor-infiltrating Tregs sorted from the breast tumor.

The DNA of the CDR3 is TGCAGTGCACCTCGACAGGGAACGGACTCCTATAATTCACCCCTCCACTTT. It is translated as CSAPRQGTDSYNSPLHF. V and J are TRBV20-1 and TRBJ1-6, with TRBD1 matching over 7 bases. Trimming took 6 bases from V and 0 from J; bases not matched to a gene: 11. This CDR3 contains 17 residues. Germline values: CDR1 DFQATT, CDR2 SNEGSKA (reference sequence).